The 2 T cell receptor beta chains given below trace back to one sample, sequenced in a study of OX40 agonist ivuxolimab in advanced cancers. Some clones are missing from TCRdb's copy, which holds only in-frame ones; the method was immunoSEQ multiplex PCR. Of some 20,000 clones listed, approximately 88% were seen once; the top ten hold around 35%. The input for sequencing was CD4+ or CD8+ T cells sorted from blood, taken in a trial of the OX40 agonist ivuxolimab. These TCRs come from an adult with an advanced solid tumor such as melanoma, head and neck, liver or kidney cancer.

This chain connects TRBV27 to TRBJ2-7; D is undetermined. V lost 5 bases and J lost 3, with 17 bases in between. CDR3 size: 15 residues. Germline values: CDR1 MNHEY, CDR2 SMNVEV (reference sequence). Written as DNA, the CDR3 is TGTGCCAGCAGTCCTATCCCCGTCAGTCTCTACGAGCAGTACTTC. Its protein product is CASSPIPVSLYEQYF.

This clone was detected a few times. One base separates it from a far larger clone, so it is likely a read error. Other DNA sequences in this sample translate to the same CDR3. The chain links TRBV2 to TRBJ2-2, with D perhaps TRBD1 (6 bases). The CDR3 covers 15 residues. Germline loops: CDR1 SNHLY, CDR2 FYNNEI. V dropped 5 bases and J dropped 7 bases, with 17 bases sitting between them. The CDR3 DNA sequence: TGTGCCAGCAGTCGTCAAGGGGGTCGGATCGGGGAGCTGTTTTTT. This encodes CASSRQGGRIGELFF.